This is a list of T cell receptor beta chains from one sample in a study of regulatory T cells in long-lasting Graves disease. TCRdb redid the calling of the multiplex PCR reads with MiXCR, one entry per CDR3 protein. There are about 460,000 distinct CDR3 sequences in the sample; about 14% occur only once, and roughly 18% lies in the top ten. The same specimen was also included in a second study, on T cells in Graves' hyperthyroidism and ophthalmopathy.

Specimen: peripheral blood mononuclear cells (PBMCs), collected at new diagnosis, from a patient treated with antithyroid drugs. The origin of the receptors is a woman aged 45-65 years with Graves disease. Each CDR3 is given with its conserved first and last residue. The order of the fields is CDR3 length, J gene, V gene, CDR3 protein.

13	TRBJ1-4	TRBV5-1	CASSSGDSEKLFF
15	TRBJ1-1	TRBV5-1	CASSLDTIVDTEAFF
17	TRBJ1-6	TRBV12-3/TRBV12-4	CASSPRAGGQYNSPPHF
12	TRBJ1-2	TRBV12-3/TRBV12-4	CASTHGLYGYTF
13	TRBJ2-7	TRBV20-1	CSANRLNGYEQYF
12	TRBJ2-7	TRBV5-1	CANPDREYEQYF
13	TRBJ1-1	TRBV28	CASFTAMNTEAFF
12	TRBJ2-3	TRBV29-1	CSVVPSTDTQYF
13	TRBJ2-1	TRBV10-3	CAIRAREGHEQFF
15	TRBJ2-3	TRBV11-1	CASSFLRGDTDTQYF
16	TRBJ2-1	TRBV20-1	CSAKSGRASSYNEQFF
14	TRBJ1-1	TRBV18	CASLRGGSDTEAFF
16	TRBJ2-7	TRBV5-1	CASSFLAGPSSYEQYF
12	TRBJ1-4	TRBV2	CASRDRGEKLFF
12	TRBJ2-1	TRBV6-2/TRBV6-3	CASRTTYNEQFF
17	TRBJ2-2	TRBV4-1	CASSQDDGRARAGELFF
13	TRBJ2-7	TRBV5-1	CASSLTVSYEQYF
15	TRBJ2-3	TRBV20-1	CSAGPGQGRTDTQYF
16	TRBJ2-7	TRBV5-1	CASSWGTSGKGYEQYF
15	TRBJ1-5	TRBV12-3/TRBV12-4	CASSPRGGRSQPQHF
16	TRBJ2-2	TRBV12-3/TRBV12-4	CASRSGQGANTGELFF
15	TRBJ2-7	TRBV7-3	CASSLNPQGNSEQYF
13	TRBJ2-7	TRBV18	CASSISYSYEQYF
15	TRBJ1-5	TRBV3-1	CASSRKQGPDQPQHF
16	TRBJ2-1	TRBV20-1	CSASGGGTSGYNEQFF
15	TRBJ2-2	TRBV27	CASSLSPSGTGELFF
15	TRBJ2-5	TRBV6-2/TRBV6-3	CASSYGAGFGETQYF
18	TRBJ2-1	TRBV19	CASSIRPRLAGAENEQFF
18	TRBJ1-4	TRBV3-1	CASSQVGRGPRTNEKLFF
20	TRBJ2-3	TRBV5-6	CASSLFGGLAGDWFTDTQYF
13	TRBJ2-5	TRBV20-1	CSARGGAGETQYF
14	TRBJ2-1	TRBV6-5	CASSYGGVGTAQFF
12	TRBJ2-5	TRBV29-1	CSVPGGGETQYF
15	TRBJ2-3	TRBV18	CASSQLAGVTDTQYF
19	TRBJ2-1	TRBV14	CASSQDAEIFLRSYNEQFF